This TCR beta chain was identified in a study of CD8+ T cells in alopecia areata. RNA extraction was followed by reverse transcription into cDNA, which acted as the sequencing template. TCRdb's copy holds only in-frame clones and misses some; the assay was immunoSEQ multiplex PCR. The sample carries some 180,000 clones, roughly three fifths recorded once. This clone has just a few counts. Sequencing input: CD8+ T cells sorted from blood. The TCR was taken from a human donor in good health.

The CDR3, as DNA: TGTGCCAGCAGGTCGGGGGGCCAGCCCCAGCATTTT. Encoded protein: CASRSGGQPQHF. The rearrangement joins TRBV27 to TRBJ1-5, with D perhaps TRBD1 (6 bases). Looked up from germline, CDR1 is MNHEY and CDR2 is SMNVEV (reference sequence). V lost 6 bases to trimming and J lost 7 bases, with 10 bases between them. The length of the CDR3 is 12 residues.